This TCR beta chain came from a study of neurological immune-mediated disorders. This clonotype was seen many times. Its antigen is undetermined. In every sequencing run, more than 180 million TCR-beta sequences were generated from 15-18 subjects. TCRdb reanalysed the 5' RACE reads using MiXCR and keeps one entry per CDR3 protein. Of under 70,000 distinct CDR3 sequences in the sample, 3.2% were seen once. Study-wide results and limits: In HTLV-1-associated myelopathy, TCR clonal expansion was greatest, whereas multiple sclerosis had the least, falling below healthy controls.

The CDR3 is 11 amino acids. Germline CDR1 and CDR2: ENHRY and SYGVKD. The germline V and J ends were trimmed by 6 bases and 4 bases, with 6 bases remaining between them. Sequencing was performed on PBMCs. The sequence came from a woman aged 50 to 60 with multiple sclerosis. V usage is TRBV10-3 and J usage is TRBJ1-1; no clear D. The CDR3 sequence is CAISPGTEAFF. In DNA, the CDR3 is TGTGCCATCAGCCCGGGCACTGAAGCTTTCTTT.